These T cell receptor beta chains were read from a single sample in a study of control samples from healthy donors and cancer patients. The table came from immunoSEQ multiplex PCR; TCRdb's copy has only in-frame clones and leaves some out. The sample lists approximately 160,000 clones; 85% to 95% were seen once. The sample was blood. The receptors derive from a woman aged 18-30 years in good health. Both conserved end residues are part of each CDR3. The order of the fields is J gene, V gene, CDR3 protein.

j_call: TRBJ2-5
v_call: TRBV4-3
cdr3_aa: CASSQDRRETQYF

j_call: TRBJ2-4
v_call: TRBV7-8
cdr3_aa: CASSLIGGIQYF

j_call: TRBJ1-2
v_call: TRBV28
cdr3_aa: CASSLYSTGYGYTF

j_call: TRBJ2-2
v_call: TRBV5-1
cdr3_aa: CASSLEGVSTGELFF

j_call: TRBJ2-3
v_call: TRBV4-1
cdr3_aa: CASSQDWAGESYF

j_call: TRBJ1-3
v_call: TRBV12-5
cdr3_aa: CASGLTRGVSGNTIYF

j_call: TRBJ1-3
v_call: TRBV10-3
cdr3_aa: CAISEDRNTIYF

j_call: TRBJ2-5
v_call: TRBV29-1
cdr3_aa: CSVDFGQQEETQYF

j_call: TRBJ2-3
v_call: TRBV3-1/TRBV3-2
cdr3_aa: CASSQSTSGGADTQYF

j_call: TRBJ1-3
v_call: TRBV13
cdr3_aa: CASSLEDLMGDTIYF

j_call: TRBJ1-6
v_call: TRBV2
cdr3_aa: CASSEARGNSPLHF

j_call: TRBJ2-7
v_call: TRBV7-2
cdr3_aa: CASSSNRATSYEQYF

j_call: TRBJ1-4
v_call: TRBV19
cdr3_aa: CASSDRSTNEKLFF

j_call: TRBJ1-1
v_call: TRBV5-1
cdr3_aa: CASSPGTGNTEAFF

j_call: TRBJ1-5
v_call: TRBV6-7
cdr3_aa: CASVRPQHF

j_call: TRBJ1-6
v_call: TRBV6-5
cdr3_aa: CASSRSSPLHF

j_call: TRBJ1-5
v_call: TRBV2
cdr3_aa: CASGPGGGYSNQPQHF

j_call: TRBJ1-1
v_call: TRBV7-2
cdr3_aa: CASGHLKWPDMNTEAFF

j_call: TRBJ2-1
v_call: TRBV11-2
cdr3_aa: CASSAGLANYNEQFF

j_call: TRBJ2-1
v_call: TRBV7-9
cdr3_aa: CASSSPDREPYNEQFF

j_call: TRBJ1-4
v_call: TRBV28
cdr3_aa: CASSLAGEKLFF

j_call: TRBJ1-4
v_call: TRBV29-1
cdr3_aa: CSVSNGTGIYLFEKLFF

j_call: TRBJ1-1
v_call: TRBV28
cdr3_aa: CASSLAGGTEAFF

j_call: TRBJ2-7
v_call: TRBV13
cdr3_aa: CASSLDRTGQQQYF

j_call: TRBJ1-5
v_call: TRBV28
cdr3_aa: CASAVAQDSYNQPQHF

j_call: TRBJ2-3
v_call: TRBV6-5
cdr3_aa: CASTGRYGTDTQYF

j_call: TRBJ1-1
v_call: TRBV12-3/TRBV12-4
cdr3_aa: CASTATGNTEAFF

j_call: TRBJ1-4
v_call: TRBV3-1/TRBV3-2
cdr3_aa: CASSQEGRKLFF

j_call: TRBJ1-4
v_call: TRBV6-2/TRBV6-3
cdr3_aa: CASSTQGWDEKLFF

j_call: TRBJ1-4
v_call: TRBV7-8
cdr3_aa: CASSLVSGSNEKLFF

j_call: TRBJ1-2
v_call: TRBV5-1
cdr3_aa: CASSWGAGANKFNYGYTF

j_call: TRBJ1-3
v_call: TRBV23-1
cdr3_aa: CASSQGGTTCSGNTIYF

j_call: TRBJ1-5
v_call: TRBV14
cdr3_aa: CASSQEETEGNQPQHF

j_call: TRBJ1-5
v_call: TRBV25-1
cdr3_aa: CASSEFSNQPQHF

j_call: TRBJ1-2
v_call: TRBV28
cdr3_aa: CASSLVAAAYGYTF

j_call: TRBJ2-3
v_call: TRBV5-1
cdr3_aa: CASSLIPGTSGGAADTQYF

j_call: TRBJ1-4
v_call: TRBV5-6
cdr3_aa: CASSTGRGEKLFF

j_call: TRBJ1-5
v_call: TRBV21-1
cdr3_aa: CASSKAAENNQPQHF

j_call: TRBJ1-5
v_call: TRBV18
cdr3_aa: CASSPFQGSDQPQHF

j_call: TRBJ2-5
v_call: TRBV11-3
cdr3_aa: CASSLLQTGETQYF

j_call: TRBJ1-5
v_call: TRBV3-1/TRBV3-2
cdr3_aa: CASSLGTGKKPQHF